A single sample is the source of the 16 T cell receptor beta chains below, sequenced in a study of T cell repertoires in cytomegalovirus infection. TCRdb reprocessed the reads with MiXCR, giving one entry per CDR3 protein. Here the sample spans 250,000 to 300,000 distinct CDR3 sequences, around 20% being singletons. Their antigens remain unidentified. The material was cultured PBMCs, obtained from culture after CMV antigen stimulation. Every receptor here comes from a human donor in good health (CMV status not recorded). Some clones in this sample may be carry-over from other donors' samples.

As for this clonotype: Given a much more abundant clone one base away, this may be a read error. The rearrangement links TRBV12-3 or TRBV12-4 to TRBJ1-6, with D uncertain. The length of the CDR3 is 15 residues. The CDR3 nucleotides are TGTGCCAGCAGTTATGACGGGAGAAGGAATTCACCCTTCCACTTT. Its translation: CASSYDGRRNSPFHF.

The J gene is TRBJ2-7, the V gene TRBV27, with TRBD2 as a possible D gene (5 bases). The V gene lost 1 base and the J gene lost 5 bases, with 18 bases spanning the gap. In germline, CDR1 is MNHEY, CDR2 SMNVEV (reference sequence). CDR3 size: 16 residues. CDR3 residues: CASSLLGSRLGNEQYF. In DNA form, the CDR3 reads TGTGCCAGCAGTTTATTGGGGAGTCGGCTTGGGAACGAGCAGTACTTC.

This clonotype came up a few times. The chain couples TRBV7-9 to TRBJ2-3; the D is unclear. V lost 4 bases and J lost 1, with 15 bases in between. The CDR3 has 16 residues. Germline loops: CDR1 SEHNR, CDR2 FQNEAQ (reference sequence). CDR3 residues: CASSSHSQLRTDTQYF. CDR3 nucleotide sequence: TGTGCCAGCAGCTCTCACAGCCAGCTCCGCACAGATACGCAGTATTTT.

This clonotype was detected ten times or more. This chain connects TRBV7-2 to TRBJ2-1; TRBD2 agrees at 7 bases. The CDR3 has 17 amino acids. Germline V gene data show CDR1 as SGHTA and CDR2 as FQGNSA. The J segment lost 5 bases and the V segment lost 2 bases, leaving 12 bases of the junction unmatched. The CDR3 DNA reads as TGTGCCAGCAGCTTAAGGCGCGCGGGAGAACGGGACAATGAGCAGTTCTTC. Amino acid sequence: CASSLRRAGERDNEQFF.

This clonotype occurred many times. J is TRBJ1-5 and V is TRBV7-9; D call uncertain. Trimming took 2 bases from V and 5 from J, leaving 7 bases between them. CDR3 size: 13 residues. CDR1 and CDR2 (germline): SEHNR, FQNEAQ (reference sequence). Here the CDR3 DNA reads TGTGCCAGCAGCTTAAGTTCGGATCAGCCCCAGCATTTT. This translates into CASSLSSDQPQHF.

This clonotype was picked up a small number of times. The genes are TRBV7-6 and TRBJ2-5; the match to TRBD2 covers 7 bases. CDR1 is SGHVS, CDR2 FNYEAQ, per germline. The CDR3 loop spans 16 amino acids. After removal of 0 bases from V and 2 bases from J, the junction contained 6 bases not matched to a gene. This CDR3 is CASSLAASGIQETQYF. For the CDR3, the DNA is TGTGCCAGCAGCTTAGCCGCTAGCGGAATACAAGAGACCCAGTACTTC.

In its sample, this clonotype was seen a few times. The CDR3 sequence is CASSPGSSTQYF. Written as DNA, the CDR3 is TGTGCCAGCAGCCCGGGCTCGAGTACGCAGTATTTT. V usage is TRBV11-2 and J usage is TRBJ2-3; no definite D call. Germline CDR1 reads SGHAT; CDR2 reads FQNNGV. The V gene lost 5 bases and the J gene lost 8 bases, with 11 bases spanning the gap. This CDR3 comprises 12 residues.

This clonotype was counted at least ten times. The chain uses TRBV7-9 and TRBJ2-7, with D perhaps TRBD1 or TRBD2 (5 bases each). The CDR3 loop spans 16 amino acids. The germline gives CDR1 SEHNR, CDR2 FQNEAQ (reference sequence). Trimming left V 5 bases short and J 0 bases short, with 17 bases between. CDR3: CASSPRGRLSSYEQYF. The CDR3 region has the DNA TGTGCCAGCAGCCCGAGGGGACGTTTAAGCTCCTACGAGCAGTACTTC.

The V gene is TRBV6-5, the J gene TRBJ2-3, with a weak D call TRBD2 (5 bases). This CDR3 is built from 16 residues. V was trimmed by 6 bases and J by 0 bases, leaving 16 bases between them. Germline values: CDR1 MNHEY, CDR2 SVGAGI. The CDR3 sequence: CASSPDFPKSTDTQYF. Written as DNA, the CDR3 is TGTGCCAGCAGCCCGGACTTCCCAAAAAGCACAGATACGCAGTATTTT.

Note on this clonotype: The final CDR3 position lacks the conserved phenylalanine or tryptophan, pointing to a likely read error. This chain links TRBV6-5 with TRBJ1-2, with 7 bases identical to TRBD1. The germline CDR1 and CDR2 sequences are MNHEY and SVGAGI. J lost 3 bases, V lost 2 bases, and 0 bases had no gene match. The CDR3 extends over 13 amino acids. The CDR3 bases are TGTGCCAGCAGTTACACAGGGGACTATGGCTACACCTGC. It specifies CASSYTGDYGYTC.

The table lists this clonotype with a few counts. V usage is TRBV7-2 and J usage is TRBJ2-1; the match to TRBD2 covers 8 bases. V shed 2 bases, J shed 8 bases, and the junction held 8 bases outside the gene matches. The CDR3 runs 15 residues. Germline V gives CDR1 SGHTA, CDR2 FQGNSA. The CDR3 is CASSLFISGSYEQFF. The CDR3 coding sequence is TGTGCCAGCAGCTTATTCATCAGCGGGAGCTATGAGCAGTTCTTC.

This clonotype was observed at least ten times. The chain couples TRBV7-2 to TRBJ2-5; D is uncertain. V lost 4 bases to trimming and J lost 5 bases, with 8 bases between them. The length of the CDR3 is 12 residues. Germline assignment: CDR1 SGHTA and CDR2 FQGNSA. CDR3 bases: TGTGCCAGCAGCTCTAGTCGGGAGACCCAGTACTTC. Protein product: CASSSSRETQYF.

The chain recombines TRBV10-3 with TRBJ2-3, with TRBD2 matching 7 bases. From germline, CDR1 is ENHRY and CDR2 SYGVKD. V shed 4 bases and J 3 bases; nucleotides not matched to a gene: 4. The CDR3 has 14 residues. The CDR3 bases are TGTGCCATCAGTGTGCGGGAGAGGACAGATACGCAGTATTTT. Encoded protein: CAISVRERTDTQYF.

This clonotype was detected only a few times. The chain couples TRBV15 to TRBJ1-1, with D unresolved. Germline V gives CDR1 LNHNV, CDR2 YYDKDF (reference sequence). Trimming removed 1 base at V and 6 bases at J, with 9 bases between. CDR3 size: 13 residues. The CDR3 is CATSRGTIPEAFF. The CDR3 region has the DNA TGTGCCACCAGCAGAGGGACGATTCCTGAAGCTTTCTTT.

The chain recombines TRBV6-5 with TRBJ2-7; D is possibly TRBD2 (7 bases). The germline CDR1 and CDR2 sequences are MNHEY and SVGAGI. There are 14 residues in the CDR3. The V gene lost 9 bases and the J gene lost 0 bases, with 15 bases spanning the gap. For the CDR3, the DNA is TGTGCCAGTTCCCGTGGGGGGGCCTCCTACGAGCAGTACGTC. It yields the protein CASSRGGASYEQYV.

A few counts support this clonotype. The chain couples TRBV5-1 to TRBJ2-3; possibly TRBD2 for D (6 bases). CDR3 length: 15 amino acids. V was shortened by 4 bases and J by 5 bases, with 17 bases between the two germline ends. The V gene's germline CDR1 is SGHRS and CDR2 YFSETQ. The CDR3 spells CASSPKGGAVDTQYF. Written as DNA, the CDR3 is TGCGCCAGCAGCCCCAAGGGAGGAGCGGTAGATACGCAGTATTTT.